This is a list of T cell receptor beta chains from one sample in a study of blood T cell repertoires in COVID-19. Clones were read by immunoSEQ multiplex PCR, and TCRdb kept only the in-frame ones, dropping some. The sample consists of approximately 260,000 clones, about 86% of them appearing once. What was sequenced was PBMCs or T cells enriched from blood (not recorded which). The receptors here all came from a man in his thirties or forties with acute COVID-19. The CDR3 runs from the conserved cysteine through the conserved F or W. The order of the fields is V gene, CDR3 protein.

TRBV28,CASSPTGAYGYTF
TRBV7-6,CASSLYGSDSGNTIYF
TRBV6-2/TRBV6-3,CASSYIGQGVDSPLHF
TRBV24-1,CATSDGTGYNEQFF
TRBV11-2,CASSLDLMGQRQETQYF
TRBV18,CASSPPNQRETQYF
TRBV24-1,CATSDSRGLNTEAFF
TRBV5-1,CASSFGQGARGTDTQYF
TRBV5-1,CASSSGTGYETQYF
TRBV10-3,CATEDRGEETQYF
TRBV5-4,CASSLERGFGELFF
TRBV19,CASSGRTYGYTF
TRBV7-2,CASSSSLGTGEKAFF
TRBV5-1,CASSLDGQGATEAFF
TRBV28,CASTLERVYGYTF
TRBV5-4,CASSFFSGNQETQYF
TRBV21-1,CASRTGRRVLLDLSNQPQHF
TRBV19,CASSISSGSRAGYTF
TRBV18,CASSPGLANYNEQFF
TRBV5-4,CASSLAGRGYTF
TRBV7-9,CASERDRNYGYTF
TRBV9,CASSPTSVYNEQFF
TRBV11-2,CASSSQTTGELFF
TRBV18,CASSVTPDTQYF
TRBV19,CASSKLDRAANEKLFF
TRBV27,CASSFGGKGEAFF
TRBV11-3,CASSSGDSGFSTEAFF
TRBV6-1,CASSEQGQGWEQFF
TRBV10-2,CASRRDSSYNSPLHF
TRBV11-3,CASSLGQGATEAFF
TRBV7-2,CASSFQQAGRRIFSPLHF
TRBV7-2,CASSQGQNYGYTF
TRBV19,CASSIAGVWRLFF
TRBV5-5,CASSPGGILEAFF
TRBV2,CASSESGPLNTGELFF
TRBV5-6,CASGISQSQPQHF
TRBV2,CASSPPYGASQTQYF
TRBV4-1,CASSQPPGQVSKNIQYF
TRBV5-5,CASSPWEGVVRGYTF
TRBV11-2,CASSLGLATSSYNEQFF
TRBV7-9,CASRLVAGYTDTQYF
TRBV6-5,CASSSISDLNTEAFF
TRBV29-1,CSVDLTGITGELFF
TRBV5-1,CASSKRQGAINNEQFF
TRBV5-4,CASSLGRGREKLFF
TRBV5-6,CASSAASYGYTF
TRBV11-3,CASSGPLNSPLHF
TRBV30,CAWYHQGFYGYTF